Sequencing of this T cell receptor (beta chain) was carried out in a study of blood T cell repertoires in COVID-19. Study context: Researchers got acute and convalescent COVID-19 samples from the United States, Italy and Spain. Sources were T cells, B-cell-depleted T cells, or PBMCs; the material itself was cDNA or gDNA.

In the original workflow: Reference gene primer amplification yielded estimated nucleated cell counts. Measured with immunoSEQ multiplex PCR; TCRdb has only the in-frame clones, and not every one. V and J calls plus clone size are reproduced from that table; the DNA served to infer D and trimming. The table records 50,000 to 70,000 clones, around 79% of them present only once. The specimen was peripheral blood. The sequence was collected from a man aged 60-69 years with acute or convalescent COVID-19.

The CDR3 bases are TGTGCCAGCAGTTCGTTGGACGGGGGAGAGCAGTTCTTC. Translating it yields CASSSLDGGEQFF. The J gene is TRBJ2-1, the V gene TRBV27, with D maybe TRBD2 (6 bases). Germline CDR1 MNHEY, CDR2 SMNVEV (reference sequence). Between the trimmed V and J ends, which lost 4 bases and 10 bases, there was a span of 14 bases. This CDR3 comprises 13 residues.